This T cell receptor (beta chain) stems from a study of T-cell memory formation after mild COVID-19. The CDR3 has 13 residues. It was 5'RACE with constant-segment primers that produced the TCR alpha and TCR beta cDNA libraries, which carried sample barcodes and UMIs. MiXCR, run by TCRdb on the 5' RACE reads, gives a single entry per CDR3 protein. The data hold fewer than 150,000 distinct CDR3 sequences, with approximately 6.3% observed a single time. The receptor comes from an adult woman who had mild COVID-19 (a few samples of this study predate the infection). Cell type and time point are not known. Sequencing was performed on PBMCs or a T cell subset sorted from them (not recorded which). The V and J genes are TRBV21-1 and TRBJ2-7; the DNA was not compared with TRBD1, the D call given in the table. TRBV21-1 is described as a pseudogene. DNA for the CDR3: TGTGCCAGCAGCAGGGGCTTAGGTTACGAGCAGTACTTC. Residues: CASSRGLGYEQYF.